This is a list of T cell receptor beta chains from one sample in a study of T cell responses to AZD1222 COVID-19 vaccine. Using immunoSEQ multiplex PCR, the repertoire was profiled, and TCRdb retains in-frame clones only, with some absent. The table has roughly 100,000 clones, roughly 91% seen once. Sequences were derived from peripheral blood, sampled on day 0 of AZD1222 vaccination. The receptors come from an adult in good health. CDR3s include the opening cysteine and the closing phenylalanine or tryptophan. D genes are given only for firm matches. The size field is filled for only some rows; it gives once, few, many or a size class.

V gene	CDR3 length	clone size	D gene	J gene	CDR3 DNA	CDR3 protein
TRBV29-1	16	NA	NA	TRBJ1-1	TGCAGCGTTGATAATCTCCTGGTGGCAGTTCGGACTGAAGCTTTCTTT	CSVDNLLVAVRTEAFF
TRBV5-8	15	NA	NA	TRBJ2-7	TGTGCCAGCAGCTTGGAGGGGTTAACCTTCTACGAGCAGTACTTC	CASSLEGLTFYEQYF
TRBV2	16	NA	NA	TRBJ2-1	TGTGCCAGCAGGGGGAGGGGGACGGATGCCTACAATGAGCAGTTCTTC	CASRGRGTDAYNEQFF
TRBV6-2/TRBV6-3	16	NA	TRBD2	TRBJ2-1	TGTGCCAGCAGTTACCCAGGACTAGCGGGCAACAATGAGCAGTTCTTC	CASSYPGLAGNNEQFF
TRBV3-1/TRBV3-2	15	NA	TRBD1	TRBJ2-7	TGTGCCAGCAGCCAAGTTTCCGGGACAGCCTACGAGCAGTACTTC	CASSQVSGTAYEQYF
TRBV4-3	16	NA	NA	TRBJ2-1	TGCGCCAGCAGCCAAGAGCCGGGAATCTCCTACAATGAGCAGTTCTTC	CASSQEPGISYNEQFF
TRBV6-4	13	NA	NA	TRBJ2-6	TGTGCCAGCAGTGTAGATGGGGCCAACGTCCTGACTTTC	CASSVDGANVLTF
TRBV7-8	13	NA	NA	TRBJ2-7	TGTGCCAGCAGCCGGTGGGCTAGGAACGAGCAGTACTTC	CASSRWARNEQYF
TRBV7-2	14	NA	NA	TRBJ2-2	TGTGCCAGCAGCTTACAAGTTTACACCGGGGAGCTGTTTTTT	CASSLQVYTGELFF
TRBV28	14	NA	TRBD1	TRBJ2-7	TGTGCCAGCACGCCGGGACAGGCCTCCTACGAGCAGTACTTC	CASTPGQASYEQYF
TRBV28	13	NA	NA	TRBJ1-4	TGTGCCAGCAGCTCACGGGGAGGTGAAAAACTGTTTTTT	CASSSRGGEKLFF
TRBV10-2	13	NA	NA	TRBJ1-4	TGCGCCAGCAGAGAGTTAACTAATGAAAAACTGTTTTTT	CASRELTNEKLFF
TRBV6-5	14	NA	TRBD1	TRBJ2-7	TGTGCCAGCAGTCCCGACAGGGCCCTGTACGAGCAGTACTTC	CASSPDRALYEQYF
TRBV24-1	16	NA	TRBD2	TRBJ2-1	TGTGCCACCAGTGATTTGACTAGCGGGAGCTACAATGAGCAGTTCTTC	CATSDLTSGSYNEQFF
TRBV7-8	20	few	TRBD2	TRBJ2-1	TGTGCCAGCAGCTTCTTACTCCCGGGACTAGCGGGAGCGCCCTTTTGGGAGCAGTTCTTC	CASSFLLPGLAGAPFWEQFF
TRBV6-5	15	NA	TRBD2	TRBJ2-3	TGTGCCAGCAGTTACGGGACTAGCCCCACAGATACGCAGTATTTT	CASSYGTSPTDTQYF
TRBV30	13	NA	NA	TRBJ1-1	TGTGCCTGGAGGGGTCAACTTAACACTGAAGCTTTCTTT	CAWRGQLNTEAFF
TRBV6-5	13	NA	TRBD1	TRBJ2-7	TGTGCCAGCAGCCCCGGGACAGGGGGCGAGCAGTACTTC	CASSPGTGGEQYF
TRBV19	15	NA	TRBD2	TRBJ2-1	TGTGCCAGTAGAAAAGCGGGACCCCACTACAATGAGCAGTTCTTC	CASRKAGPHYNEQFF
TRBV7-7	14	NA	NA	TRBJ2-5	TGTGCCAGCAGCTTAGCAGGAACGAAAGAGACCCAGTACTTC	CASSLAGTKETQYF
TRBV25-1	15	NA	NA	TRBJ2-1	TGTGCCAGCAGTACACTCCCTACCGCGATTGATGAGCAGTTCTTC	CASSTLPTAIDEQFF
TRBV6-6	15	NA	NA	TRBJ1-4	TGTGCCAGCAGTTACGGAGCAGGGAAGGGTGAAAAACTGTTTTTT	CASSYGAGKGEKLFF
TRBV5-1	17	NA	TRBD2	TRBJ2-7	TGCGCCAGCAGCTCTCAGACTCTAGCGGGAGTCTCCTACGAGCAGTACTTC	CASSSQTLAGVSYEQYF
TRBV11-2	15	NA	NA	TRBJ2-1	TGTGCCAGCAGCTTAGAACCGGGGGCGCGGGGTGAGCAGTTCTTC	CASSLEPGARGEQFF